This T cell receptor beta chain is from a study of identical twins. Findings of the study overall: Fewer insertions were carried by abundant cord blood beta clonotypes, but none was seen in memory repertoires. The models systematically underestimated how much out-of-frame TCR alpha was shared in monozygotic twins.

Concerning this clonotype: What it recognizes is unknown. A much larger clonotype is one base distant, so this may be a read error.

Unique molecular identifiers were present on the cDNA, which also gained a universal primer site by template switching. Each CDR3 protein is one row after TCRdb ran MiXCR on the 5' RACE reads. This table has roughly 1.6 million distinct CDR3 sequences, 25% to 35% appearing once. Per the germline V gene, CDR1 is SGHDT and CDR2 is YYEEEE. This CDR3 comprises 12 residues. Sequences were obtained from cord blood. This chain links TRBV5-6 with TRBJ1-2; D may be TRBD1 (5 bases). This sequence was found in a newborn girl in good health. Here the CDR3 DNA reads TGTACCAGCAGCTTGAACAGGAATGGCTACACCTTC. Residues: CTSSLNRNGYTF.